This passage covers 4 T cell receptor beta chains from one sample sequenced in a study of response to subunit inactivated influenza vaccine. In TCRdb, the RT-PCR reads were re-called with MiXCR into one record per CDR3 protein. The profile shows around 490,000 distinct CDR3 sequences, 6% to 9% of them singletons. This specimen was PBMCs from blood, taken around 25 months after vaccination. These receptors all stem from a man aged 50 to 69 who received an inactivated influenza vaccine.

The gene calls are TRBV14 and TRBJ2-3; TRBD2 agrees at 9 bases. Germline assignment: CDR1 SGHDN and CDR2 FVKESK. CDR3 length: 15 residues. J lost 2 bases, V lost 4 bases, and 4 bases had no gene match. Here the CDR3 reads CASSLAGAYTDTQYF. CDR3 coding DNA: TGTGCCAGCAGCCTAGCGGGGGCGTACACAGATACGCAGTATTTT.

This rearrangement joins TRBV12-3 or TRBV12-4 to TRBJ1-6; TRBD1 agrees at 8 bases. V shed 5 bases and J 10 bases; nucleotides not matched to a gene: 7. This CDR3 region has 14 residues. CDR3 protein: CASSPGQGTSPLHF. The CDR3 DNA follows: TGTGCCAGCAGTCCAGGACAGGGAACCTCACCCCTCCACTTT.

This clonotype was counted many times. The chain has TRBV10-3 and TRBJ1-4; D not resolved. The germline V and J ends were trimmed by 0 bases and 0 bases, with 14 bases remaining between them. The CDR3 runs to 18 residues. Germline V CDR1 and CDR2: ENHRY, SYGVKD. The CDR3 loop is CAISESLLLRATNEKLFF. CDR3 bases: TGTGCCATCAGTGAGTCCCTCCTACTTCGCGCAACTAATGAAAAACTGTTTTTT.

This clonotype was observed many times. The V call is TRBV28, the J call TRBJ2-2, with 12 bases matching TRBD1. The germline gives CDR1 MDHEN, CDR2 SYDVKM. V was clipped by 3 bases and J by 6 bases; unmatched bases: 5. The CDR3 has 16 amino acids. This chain's CDR3 is CASSFLWDRGPGELFF. In nucleotides, the CDR3 is TGTGCCAGCAGTTTTCTTTGGGACAGGGGGCCCGGGGAGCTGTTTTTT.